What follows describes a single T cell receptor beta chain. The data belong to a study of blood T cell repertoires in COVID-19. On the study more broadly: Italy, Spain and the United States were the sources of the convalescent and acute COVID-19 samples. From T cells, B-cell-depleted T cells, or PBMCs came the material, which was cDNA or gDNA.

How the authors handled the data: Estimated nucleated cell counts came from reference gene primer amplification. Repertoires were generated with immunoSEQ multiplex PCR, while TCRdb's copy carries only in-frame clones and drops some. D and trimming were read from the DNA, whereas the V and J calls and clone size are those reported in that table. The sample shows about 86,000 clones, 85% to 90% of them seen only once. This CDR3 region has 15 residues. Trimming removed 4 bases from V and 5 bases from J, with 20 bases in between. Germline V gene lookup returns CDR1 SQVTM and CDR2 ANQGSEA. Source material: peripheral blood. This receptor was obtained from a human donor in a cohort sampled during active COVID-19. The V and J genes are TRBV29-1 and TRBJ2-5; weak D call: TRBD1 (5 bases). The CDR3 coding sequence is TGCAGCGTTGCCCCTGACCGCAAGCCAGGGGAGACCCAGTACTTC. This codes for CSVAPDRKPGETQYF.